The clone carrying this T cell receptor beta chain has just a few counts. Its specificity is unknown. The data derive from a study of Ad26.COV2.S vaccination and SARS-CoV-2 variants. The overall study: Ad26.COV2.S given intramuscularly, once or twice 56 days apart.

The treatment was: some 19 received Ad26.COV2.S at low or high dose, single or two shots; 5 received placebo; per-sample allocation not given. Each sample was drawn 63 days after the first injection (of vaccine or placebo). Expression of Wuhan-strain SARS-CoV-2 spike came from the Ad26 vector that formed the vaccine. The V end was cut by 1 base, the J end by 7 bases, with 7 bases between. Germline loops: CDR1 SGHVS, CDR2 FNYEAQ. CDR3 length: 13 residues. Data came from immunoSEQ multiplex PCR; TCRdb stores just in-frame clones and leaves some out. The sample lists about 400,000 clones, roughly 90% occurring once. Overall study results and limits: Vaccinees showed greater spike-specific TCR breadth than placebo recipients. TCR breadth and depth analyses may have underestimated total T cell responses.

The sequencing used peripheral blood, collected in a trial of Ad26.COV2.S vaccine versus placebo. The chain carries TRBV7-6 and TRBJ2-2; D uncertain. The receptor's source is a person between 18 and 60 years old who received the Ad26.COV2.S COVID-19 vaccine or a placebo. CDR3 nucleotides: TGTGCCAGCAGCTTAGTGGGCAGCGGGGAGCTGTTTTTT. Amino acids: CASSLVGSGELFF.